This T cell receptor beta chain was profiled in a study of blood T cell repertoires in COVID-19. Looking at the study overall: Collection of acute and convalescent COVID-19 samples took place in the United States, Italy and Spain. Sources were T cells, B-cell-depleted T cells, or PBMCs; the material itself was cDNA or gDNA.

Per the authors' pipeline: The authors estimated nucleated cell counts from reference gene primer amplification. Assay used: immunoSEQ multiplex PCR; TCRdb lists only in-frame clones, some missing. The DNA gave D and trimming, while V, J and clone size come from that table. The table lists 150,000 to 200,000 clones, around 92% of them singletons. Trimming took 0 bases from V and 5 from J; bases not matched to a gene: 5. Germline V gene data show CDR1 as SGHRS and CDR2 as YFSETQ. This CDR3 comprises 16 residues. This receptor was obtained from a man younger than 40 with COVID-19, enrolled during active disease. The specimen was peripheral blood. The chain couples TRBV5-1 to TRBJ1-4; 9 bases are shared with TRBD1. As DNA, the CDR3 is TGCGCCAGCAGCTTGGCCTACGGGACAGGGAATGAAAAACTGTTTTTT. This sequence encodes CASSLAYGTGNEKLFF. Full variable domain (remainder filled in from reference TRBV5-1 and TRBJ1-4): KAGVTQTPRYLIKTRGQQVTLSCSPISGHRSVSWYQQTPGQGLQFLFEYFSETQRNKGNFPGRFSGRQFSNSRSEMNVSTLELGDSALYLCASSLAYGTGNEKLFFGSGTQLSVL.